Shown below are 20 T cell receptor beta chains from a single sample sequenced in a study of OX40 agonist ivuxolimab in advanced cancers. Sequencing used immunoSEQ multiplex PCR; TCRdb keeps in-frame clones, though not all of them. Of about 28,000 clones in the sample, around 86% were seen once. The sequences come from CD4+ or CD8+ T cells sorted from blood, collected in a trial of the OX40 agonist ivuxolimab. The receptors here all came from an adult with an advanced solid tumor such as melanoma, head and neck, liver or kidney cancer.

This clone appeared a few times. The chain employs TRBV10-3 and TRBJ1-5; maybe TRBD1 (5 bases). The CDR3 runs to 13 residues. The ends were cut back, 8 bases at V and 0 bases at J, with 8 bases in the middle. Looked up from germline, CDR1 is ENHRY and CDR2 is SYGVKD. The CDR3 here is CAIGTYSNQPQHF. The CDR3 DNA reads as TGTGCCATCGGGACGTATAGCAATCAGCCCCAGCATTTT.

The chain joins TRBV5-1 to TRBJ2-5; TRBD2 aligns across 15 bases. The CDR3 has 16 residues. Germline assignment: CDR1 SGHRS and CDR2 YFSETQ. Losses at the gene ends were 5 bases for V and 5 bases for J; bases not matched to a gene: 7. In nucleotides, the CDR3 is TGCGCCAGCAGGCCAACCGGACTAGCGGGGGGGGAGACCCAGTACTTC. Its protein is CASRPTGLAGGETQYF. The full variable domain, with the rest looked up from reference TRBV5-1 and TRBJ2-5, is KAGVTQTPRYLIKTRGQQVTLSCSPISGHRSVSWYQQTPGQGLQFLFEYFSETQRNKGNFPGRFSGRQFSNSRSEMNVSTLELGDSALYLCASRPTGLAGGETQYFGPGTRLLVL.

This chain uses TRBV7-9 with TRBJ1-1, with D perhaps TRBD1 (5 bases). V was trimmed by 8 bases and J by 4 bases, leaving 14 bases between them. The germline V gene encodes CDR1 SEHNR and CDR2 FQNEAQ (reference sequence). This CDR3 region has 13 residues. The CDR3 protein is CASWQGSGTEAFF. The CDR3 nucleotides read TGTGCCAGCTGGCAGGGATCGGGCACTGAAGCTTTCTTT.

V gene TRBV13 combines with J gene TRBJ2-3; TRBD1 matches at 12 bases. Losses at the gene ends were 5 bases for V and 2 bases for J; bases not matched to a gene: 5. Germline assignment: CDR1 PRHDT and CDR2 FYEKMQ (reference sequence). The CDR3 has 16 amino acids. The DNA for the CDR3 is TGTGCCAGCAGCGGAACGGGACAGGGGGCCACAGATACGCAGTATTTT. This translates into CASSGTGQGATDTQYF. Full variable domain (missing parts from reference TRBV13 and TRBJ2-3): AAGVIQSPRHLIKEKRETATLKCYPIPRHDTVYWYQQGPGQDPQFLISFYEKMQSDKGSIPDRFSAQQFSDYHSELNMSSLELGDSALYFCASSGTGQGATDTQYFGPGTRLTVL.

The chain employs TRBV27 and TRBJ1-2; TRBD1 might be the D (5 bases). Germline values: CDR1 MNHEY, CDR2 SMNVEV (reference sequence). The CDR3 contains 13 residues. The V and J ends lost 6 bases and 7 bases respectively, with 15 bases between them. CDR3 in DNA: TGTGCCAGCAGCCATGGGCGCAGGGCTGGCTACACCTTC. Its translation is CASSHGRRAGYTF.

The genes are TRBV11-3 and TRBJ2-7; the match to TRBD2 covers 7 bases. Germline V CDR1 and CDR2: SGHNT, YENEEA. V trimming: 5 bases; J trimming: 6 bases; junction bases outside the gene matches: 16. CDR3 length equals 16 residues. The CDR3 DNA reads TGTGCCAGCAGCCCAGGGAGGGAAGGAGGGTTAGGCGAGCAGTACTTC. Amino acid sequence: CASSPGREGGLGEQYF.

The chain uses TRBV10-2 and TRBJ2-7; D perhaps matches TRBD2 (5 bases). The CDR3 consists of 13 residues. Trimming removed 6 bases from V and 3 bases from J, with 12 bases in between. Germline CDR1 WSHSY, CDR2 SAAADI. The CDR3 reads CASRLEVSYEQYF. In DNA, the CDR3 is TGCGCCAGCAGACTGGAGGTTAGCTACGAGCAGTACTTC.

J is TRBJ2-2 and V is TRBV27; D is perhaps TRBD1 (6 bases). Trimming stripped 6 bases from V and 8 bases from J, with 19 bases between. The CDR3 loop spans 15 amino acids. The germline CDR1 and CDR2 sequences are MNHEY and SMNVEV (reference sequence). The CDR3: CASSPWGPTAGELFF. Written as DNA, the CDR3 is TGTGCCAGCAGCCCCTGGGGGCCGACGGCGGGGGAGCTGTTTTTT.

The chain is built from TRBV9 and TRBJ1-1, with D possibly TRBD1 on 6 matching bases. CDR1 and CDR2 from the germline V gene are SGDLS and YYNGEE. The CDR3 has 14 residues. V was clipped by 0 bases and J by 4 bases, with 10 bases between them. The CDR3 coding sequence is TGTGCCAGCAGCGTAGCGGGGGCGAGCACTGAAGCTTTCTTT. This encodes CASSVAGASTEAFF.

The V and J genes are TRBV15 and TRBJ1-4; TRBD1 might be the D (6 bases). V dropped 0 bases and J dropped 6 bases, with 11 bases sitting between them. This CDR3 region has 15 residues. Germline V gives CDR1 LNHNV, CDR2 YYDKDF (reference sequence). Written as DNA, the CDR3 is TGTGCCACCAGCAGAGAAAGGGGGGTTGATGAAAAACTGTTTTTT. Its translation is CATSRERGVDEKLFF.

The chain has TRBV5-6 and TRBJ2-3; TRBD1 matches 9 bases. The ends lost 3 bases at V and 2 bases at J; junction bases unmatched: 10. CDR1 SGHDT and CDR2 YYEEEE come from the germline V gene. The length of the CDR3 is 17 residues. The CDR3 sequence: CASSYGQGYSVTDTQYF. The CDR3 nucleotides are TGTGCCAGCAGCTATGGACAGGGGTATTCGGTCACAGATACGCAGTATTTT. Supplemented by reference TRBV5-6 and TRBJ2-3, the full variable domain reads DAGVTQSPTHLIKTRGQQVTLRCSPKSGHDTVSWYQQALGQGPQFIFQYYEEEERQRGNFPDRFSGHQFPNYSSELNVNALLLGDSALYLCASSYGQGYSVTDTQYFGPGTRLTVL.

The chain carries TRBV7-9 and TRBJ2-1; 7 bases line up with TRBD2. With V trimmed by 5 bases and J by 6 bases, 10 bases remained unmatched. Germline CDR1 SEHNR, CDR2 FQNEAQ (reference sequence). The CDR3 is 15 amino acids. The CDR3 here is CASSEQRGRGNEQFF. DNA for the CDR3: TGTGCCAGCAGCGAGCAGCGGGGTAGGGGCAATGAGCAGTTCTTC.

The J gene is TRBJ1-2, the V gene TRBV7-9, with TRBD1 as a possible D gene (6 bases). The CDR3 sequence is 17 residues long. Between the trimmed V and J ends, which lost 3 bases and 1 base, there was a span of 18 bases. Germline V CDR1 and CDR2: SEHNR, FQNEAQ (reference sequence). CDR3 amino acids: CASSFTQLRDNNYGYTF. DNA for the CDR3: TGTGCCAGCAGCTTTACGCAGCTAAGGGACAATAACTATGGCTACACCTTC.

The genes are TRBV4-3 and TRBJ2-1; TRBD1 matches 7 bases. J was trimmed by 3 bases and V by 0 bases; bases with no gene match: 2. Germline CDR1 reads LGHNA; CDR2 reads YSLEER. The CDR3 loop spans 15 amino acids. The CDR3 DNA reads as TGCGCCAGCAGCCAAGAGGGGACAGACTACAATGAGCAGTTCTTC. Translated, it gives CASSQEGTDYNEQFF.

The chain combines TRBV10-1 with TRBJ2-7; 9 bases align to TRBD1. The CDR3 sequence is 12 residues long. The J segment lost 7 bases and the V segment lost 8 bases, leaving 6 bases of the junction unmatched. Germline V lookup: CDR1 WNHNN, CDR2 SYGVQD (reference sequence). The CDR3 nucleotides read TGCGCCAGCGGACAGGGGTTTGGGGAGCAGTACTTC. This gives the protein CASGQGFGEQYF.

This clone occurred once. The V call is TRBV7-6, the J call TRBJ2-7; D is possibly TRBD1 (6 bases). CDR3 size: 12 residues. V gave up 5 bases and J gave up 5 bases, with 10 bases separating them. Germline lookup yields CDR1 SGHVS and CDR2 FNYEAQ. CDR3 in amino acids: CASSPGTHEQYF. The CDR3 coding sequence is TGTGCCAGCAGCCCCGGGACACACGAGCAGTACTTC.

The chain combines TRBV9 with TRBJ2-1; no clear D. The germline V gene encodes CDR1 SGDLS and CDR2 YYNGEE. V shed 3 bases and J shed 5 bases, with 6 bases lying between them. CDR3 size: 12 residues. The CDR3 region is CASSGLNNEQFF. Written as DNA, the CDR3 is TGTGCCAGCAGCGGACTGAACAATGAGCAGTTCTTC.

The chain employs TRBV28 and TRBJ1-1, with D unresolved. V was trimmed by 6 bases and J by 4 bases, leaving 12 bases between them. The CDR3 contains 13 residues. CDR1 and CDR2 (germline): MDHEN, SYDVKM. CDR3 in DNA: TGTGCCAGCAGGAGCCAATCTCTCACTGAAGCTTTCTTT. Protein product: CASRSQSLTEAFF.

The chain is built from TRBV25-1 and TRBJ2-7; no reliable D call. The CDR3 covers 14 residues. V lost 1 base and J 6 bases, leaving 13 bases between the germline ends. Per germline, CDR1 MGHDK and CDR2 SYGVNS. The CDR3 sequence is CASSESSLAVEQYF. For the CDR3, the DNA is TGTGCCAGCAGTGAATCTAGTTTGGCAGTCGAGCAGTACTTC.

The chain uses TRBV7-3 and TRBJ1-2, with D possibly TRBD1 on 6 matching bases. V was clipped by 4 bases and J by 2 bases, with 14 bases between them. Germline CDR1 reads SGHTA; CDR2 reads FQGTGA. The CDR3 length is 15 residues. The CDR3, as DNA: TGTGCCAGCAGCTGGACAGTCACAACAAACTATGGCTACACCTTC. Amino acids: CASSWTVTTNYGYTF.